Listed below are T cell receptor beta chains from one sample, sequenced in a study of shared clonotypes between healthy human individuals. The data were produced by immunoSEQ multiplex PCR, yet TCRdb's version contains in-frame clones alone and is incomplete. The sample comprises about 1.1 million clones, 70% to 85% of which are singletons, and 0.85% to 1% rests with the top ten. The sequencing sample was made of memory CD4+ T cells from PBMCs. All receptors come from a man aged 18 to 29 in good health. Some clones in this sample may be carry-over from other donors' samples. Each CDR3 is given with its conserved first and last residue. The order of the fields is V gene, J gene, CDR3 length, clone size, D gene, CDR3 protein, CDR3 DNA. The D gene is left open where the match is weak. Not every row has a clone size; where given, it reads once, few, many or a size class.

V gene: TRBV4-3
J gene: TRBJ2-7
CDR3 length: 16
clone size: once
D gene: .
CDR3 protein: CASSQGWGPQGNEQYF
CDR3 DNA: TGCGCCAGCAGCCAAGGTTGGGGACCTCAGGGAAACGAGCAGTACTTC

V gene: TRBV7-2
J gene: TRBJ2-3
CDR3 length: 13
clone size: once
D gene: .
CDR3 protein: CASSLEWMGTQYF
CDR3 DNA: TGTGCCAGCAGCTTAGAGTGGATGGGTACGCAGTATTTT

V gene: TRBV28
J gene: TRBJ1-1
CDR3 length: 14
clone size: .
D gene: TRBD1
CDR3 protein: CASSLLTGQTEAFF
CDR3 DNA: TGTGCCAGCAGTTTGCTGACAGGGCAAACTGAAGCTTTCTTT

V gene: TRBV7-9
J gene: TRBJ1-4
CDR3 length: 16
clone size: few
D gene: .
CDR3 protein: CASSLTGGGTNEKLFF
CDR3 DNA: TGTGCCAGCAGCTTAACCGGTGGCGGAACTAATGAAAAACTGTTTTTT

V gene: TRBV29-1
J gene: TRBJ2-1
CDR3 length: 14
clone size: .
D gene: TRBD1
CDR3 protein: CSVLDRSSYNEQFF
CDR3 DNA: TGCAGCGTTTTGGACAGGTCCTCCTACAATGAGCAGTTCTTC

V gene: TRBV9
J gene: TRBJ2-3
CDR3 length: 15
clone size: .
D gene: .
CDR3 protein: CASSVLSTSTDTQYF
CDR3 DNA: TGTGCCAGCAGCGTTTTGAGCACTAGCACAGATACGCAGTATTTT

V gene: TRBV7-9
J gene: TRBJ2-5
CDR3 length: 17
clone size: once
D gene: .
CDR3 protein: CASSLESAGRRQETQYF
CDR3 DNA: TGTGCCAGCAGCTTAGAGTCCGCAGGGCGGAGGCAAGAGACCCAGTACTTC

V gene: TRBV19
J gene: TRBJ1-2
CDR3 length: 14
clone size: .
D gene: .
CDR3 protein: CATNRDLGSGGYTF
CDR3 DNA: TGTGCCACGAACCGGGACCTAGGTTCGGGTGGCTACACCTTC

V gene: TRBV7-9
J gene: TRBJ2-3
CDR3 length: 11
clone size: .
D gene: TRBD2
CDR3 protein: CASSSGLVWYF
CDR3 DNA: TGTGCCAGCAGCTCAGGACTAGTATGGTATTTT

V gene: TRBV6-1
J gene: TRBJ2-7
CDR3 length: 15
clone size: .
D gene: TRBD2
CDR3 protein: CASSEGGTLTYEQYF
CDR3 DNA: TGTGCCAGCAGTGAGGGGGGGACTCTAACCTACGAGCAGTACTTC

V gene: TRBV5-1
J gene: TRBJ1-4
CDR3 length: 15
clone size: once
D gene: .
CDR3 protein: CASSFSTGSNEKLFF
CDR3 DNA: TGCGCCAGCAGCTTCTCTACAGGGAGTAATGAAAAACTGTTTTTT

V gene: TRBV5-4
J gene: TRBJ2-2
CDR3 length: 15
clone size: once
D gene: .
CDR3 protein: CASSKMTGSGGELFF
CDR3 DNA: TGTGCCAGCAGCAAGATGACAGGCTCCGGCGGGGAGCTGTTTTTT

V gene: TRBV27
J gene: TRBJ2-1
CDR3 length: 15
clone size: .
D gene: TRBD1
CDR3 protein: CASSLKWDRPNEQFF
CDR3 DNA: TGTGCCAGCAGTTTAAAATGGGACAGACCCAATGAGCAGTTCTTC

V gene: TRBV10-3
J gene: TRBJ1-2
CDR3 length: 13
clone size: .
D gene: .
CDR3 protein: CAISEEGEGGYTF
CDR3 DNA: TGTGCCATCAGTGAGGAAGGGGAAGGTGGCTACACCTTC

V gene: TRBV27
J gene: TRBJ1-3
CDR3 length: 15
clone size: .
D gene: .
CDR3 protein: CASSIDSGLGNTIYF
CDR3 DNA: TGTGCCAGCAGTATAGACAGCGGGCTTGGAAACACCATATATTTT

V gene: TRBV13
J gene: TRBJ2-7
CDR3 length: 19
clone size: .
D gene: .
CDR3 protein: CASSLLGVRRDDRTGEQYF
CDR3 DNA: TGTGCCAGCAGCTTATTAGGCGTCCGGCGGGATGATCGGACGGGGGAGCAGTACTTC

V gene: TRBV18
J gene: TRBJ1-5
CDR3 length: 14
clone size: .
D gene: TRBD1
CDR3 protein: CASSPTGGNQPQHF
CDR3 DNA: TGTGCCAGCTCACCGACAGGGGGCAATCAGCCCCAGCATTTT

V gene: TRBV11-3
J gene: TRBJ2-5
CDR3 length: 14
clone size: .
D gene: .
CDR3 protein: CASSLGPSGETQYF
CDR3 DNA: TGTGCCAGCAGCTTAGGGCCCAGCGGAGAGACCCAGTACTTC

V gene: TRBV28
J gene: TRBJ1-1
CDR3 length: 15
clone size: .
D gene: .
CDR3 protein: CASSRGRGANTEAFF
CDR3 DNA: TGTGCCAGCAGTCGAGGTCGGGGGGCGAATACTGAAGCTTTCTTT

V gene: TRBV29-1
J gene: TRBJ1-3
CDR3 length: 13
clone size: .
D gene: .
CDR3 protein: CSVELISGNTIYF
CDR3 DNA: TGCAGCGTTGAACTGATCTCTGGAAACACCATATATTTT

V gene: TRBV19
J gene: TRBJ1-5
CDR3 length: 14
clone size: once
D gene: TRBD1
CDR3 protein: CASSEGGRDSTQHF
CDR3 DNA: TGTGCCAGTAGTGAAGGGGGCCGGGATTCGACCCAGCATTTT

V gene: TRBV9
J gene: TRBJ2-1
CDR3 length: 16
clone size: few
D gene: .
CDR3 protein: CASSVGGASSYNEQFF
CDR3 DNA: TGTGCCAGCAGCGTAGGCGGGGCCAGCTCCTACAATGAGCAGTTCTTC

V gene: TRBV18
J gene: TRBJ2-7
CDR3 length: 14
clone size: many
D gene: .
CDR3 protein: CASSPSRARFEQYF
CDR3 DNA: TGTGCCAGCTCACCCTCGCGGGCGCGGTTCGAGCAGTACTTC

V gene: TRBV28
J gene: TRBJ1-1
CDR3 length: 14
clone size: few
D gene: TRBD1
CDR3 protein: CASSSTRQGASFFF
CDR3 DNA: TGTGCCAGCAGTTCCACCCGACAGGGGGCGAGTTTCTTCTTT

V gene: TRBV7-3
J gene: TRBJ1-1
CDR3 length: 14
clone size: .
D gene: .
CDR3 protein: CASSLGVSGSGAFF
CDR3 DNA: TGTGCCAGCAGCTTGGGGGTGTCGGGGTCGGGAGCTTTCTTT

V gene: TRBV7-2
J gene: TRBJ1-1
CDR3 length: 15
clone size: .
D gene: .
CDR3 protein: CASSSQKMSNTEAFF
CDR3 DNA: TGTGCCAGCAGCTCACAGAAGATGTCGAACACTGAAGCTTTCTTT

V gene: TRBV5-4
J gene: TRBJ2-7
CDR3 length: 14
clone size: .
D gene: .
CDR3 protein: CASSPPGRVYEQYF
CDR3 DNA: TGTGCCAGCAGCCCCCCGGGCAGGGTTTACGAGCAGTACTTC

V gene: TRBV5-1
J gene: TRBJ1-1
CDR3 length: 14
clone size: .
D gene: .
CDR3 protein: CASSLFDLNTEAFF
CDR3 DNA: TGCGCCAGCAGCTTGTTTGACCTAAACACTGAAGCTTTCTTT

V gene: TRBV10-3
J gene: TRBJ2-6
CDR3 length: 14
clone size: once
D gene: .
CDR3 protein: CAISVLGGANVLTF
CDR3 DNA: TGTGCCATCAGTGTATTGGGTGGGGCCAACGTCCTGACTTTC

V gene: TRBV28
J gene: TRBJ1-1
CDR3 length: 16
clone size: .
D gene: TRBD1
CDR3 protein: CASSSDLRQGPFWAFF
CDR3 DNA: TGTGCCAGCAGTTCCGACCTAAGACAGGGCCCATTTTGGGCTTTCTTT

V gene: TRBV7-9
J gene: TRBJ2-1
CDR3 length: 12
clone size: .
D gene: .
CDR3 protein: CASSLVAGEQFF
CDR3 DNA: TGTGCCAGCAGCTTAGTAGCAGGGGAGCAGTTCTTC

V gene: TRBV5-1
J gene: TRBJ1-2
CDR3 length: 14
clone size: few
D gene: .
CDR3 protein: CASSLSGGNYGYTF
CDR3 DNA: TGCGCCAGCAGCTTGTCTGGGGGGAACTATGGCTACACCTTC

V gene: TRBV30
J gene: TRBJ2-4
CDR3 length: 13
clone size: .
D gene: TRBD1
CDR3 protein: CAWSVNRGSIQYF
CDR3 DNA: TGTGCCTGGAGTGTAAACAGGGGGAGTATTCAGTACTTC

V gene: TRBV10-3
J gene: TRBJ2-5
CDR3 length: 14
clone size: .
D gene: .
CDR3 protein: CAISAVQGLETQYF
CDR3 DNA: TGTGCCATCAGTGCGGTCCAGGGGCTAGAGACCCAGTACTTC

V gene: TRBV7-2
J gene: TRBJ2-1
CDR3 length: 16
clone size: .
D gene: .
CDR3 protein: CASSLNGGALGNEQFF
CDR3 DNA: TGTGCCAGCAGCTTAAATGGGGGGGCGCTGGGGAATGAGCAGTTCTTC

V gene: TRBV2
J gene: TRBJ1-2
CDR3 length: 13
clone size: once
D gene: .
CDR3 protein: CASSEGENYGYTF
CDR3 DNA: TGTGCCAGCAGTGAAGGGGAGAACTATGGCTACACCTTC

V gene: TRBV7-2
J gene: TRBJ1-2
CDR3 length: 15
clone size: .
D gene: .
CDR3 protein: CASSFPISRAYGYTF
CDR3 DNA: TGTGCCAGCAGCTTTCCAATATCACGAGCCTATGGCTACACCTTC

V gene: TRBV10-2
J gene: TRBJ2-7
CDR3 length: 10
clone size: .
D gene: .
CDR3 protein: CASNHYEQYF
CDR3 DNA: TGCGCCAGCAACCACTACGAGCAGTACTTC

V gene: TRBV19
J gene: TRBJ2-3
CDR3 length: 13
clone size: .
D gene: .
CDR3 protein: CASSKATTDTQYF
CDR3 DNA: TGTGCCAGTAGTAAGGCCACTACAGATACGCAGTATTTT

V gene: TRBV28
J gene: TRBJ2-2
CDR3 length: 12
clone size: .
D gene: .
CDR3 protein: CASHHDVRELFF
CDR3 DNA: TGTGCCAGCCACCACGACGTCAGGGAGCTGTTTTTT